One sample yielded the 4 T cell receptor beta chains listed below, sequenced in a study of beta chain features in type 1 diabetes. Since all of the isolated RNA was reverse transcribed, expressed TCRB transcripts were what got sequenced. The protocol was immunoSEQ multiplex PCR, while the TCRdb copy is restricted to in-frame clones and leaves out a portion. The top ten clones hold 2% to 2.5% of a sample with tens of thousands of clones, almost 70% of them seen once. The sample was Tregs from blood. The receptor set was obtained from a woman in her thirties or forties in good health.

The table lists this clone with a few counts. J is TRBJ1-2 and V is TRBV29-1; no clear D. Per the germline V gene, CDR1 is SQVTM and CDR2 is ANQGSEA. This CDR3 contains 10 residues. V shed 4 bases and J shed 5 bases, with 5 bases lying between them. The CDR3 region is CSVAEYGYTF. The CDR3 DNA sequence: TGCAGCGTTGCGGAGTATGGCTACACCTTC.

This clone was found a few times. This sequence joins TRBV7-9 and TRBJ2-2; D might be TRBD2 (5 bases). The CDR3 is made up of 13 amino acids. The germline CDR1 and CDR2 sequences are SEHNR and FQNEAQ (reference sequence). The V end was cut by 5 bases, the J end by 6 bases, with 10 bases between. The CDR3 DNA sequence: TGTGCCAGCAGCCCCGAGGGAGCCGGGGAGCTGTTTTTT. This translates into CASSPEGAGELFF.

The chain carries TRBV5-1 and TRBJ2-5; 7 nucleotides match TRBD2. V shed 4 bases and J 1 base; nucleotides not matched to a gene: 4. The CDR3 is 14 amino acids. Germline CDR1 and CDR2: SGHRS and YFSETQ. CDR3 sequence (DNA): TGCGCCAGCAGCATAGGGACTATCCAAGAGACCCAGTACTTC. Residues: CASSIGTIQETQYF.

The V and J genes are TRBV27 and TRBJ2-1; 9 positions agree with TRBD2. This CDR3 contains 16 residues. V dropped 6 bases and J dropped 0; count of bases not matched to a gene: 6. CDR1 and CDR2 (germline): MNHEY, SMNVEV (reference sequence). The CDR3 coding sequence is TGTGCCAGCAGAAATAGCGGGGGCCTCTCCTACAATGAGCAGTTCTTC. Translated, it gives CASRNSGGLSYNEQFF.